The 10 T cell receptor beta chains presented below share a single source sample, sequenced in a study of T-cell reconstitution after alpha-beta-depleted transplantation in children (dated by TCRdb to about 2016). The sample's treatment or condition label is to be understood as: allogeneic hematopoietic cell transplantation with graft depleted of TCRalphabeta T cells and CD19 B cells. The library was obtained by PCR. Sequenced on an Illumina HiSeq 2500. TCR libraries were prepared with molecular barcoding, using unique molecular identifiers to normalize TCRbeta repertoire quantification. Using fastp at Q25 and MiXCR, TCRdb reprocessed the public reads and kept productive beta chains. CDR3 protein sequences are deduplicated, and each keeps its most common genes and DNA. Within this sample are roughly 300,000 distinct CDR3 sequences, with roughly 11% of them counted one time only. 23% of the sample belongs to the ten largest clones.

The sample in question was peripheral blood, obtained 180 days after TCRalphabeta/CD19-depleted stem cell transplant. The receptors were gathered from a male patient under 10 years old who had a stem cell transplant for chronic granulomatous disease, so the T cells may come from the graft donor.

This clonotype occurred many times. This chain joins TRBV20-1 and TRBJ2-7; 7 nucleotides match TRBD1. The CDR3 has 13 residues. The junction had 8 bases not matched to a gene; V was cut back by 6 bases and J by 3 bases. From germline, CDR1 is DFQATT and CDR2 SNEGSKA (reference sequence). The CDR3 sequence is CSAPSGGVYEQYF. The CDR3 region has the DNA TGCAGTGCCCCCTCAGGGGGAGTCTACGAGCAGTACTTC.

This clonotype occurred many times. The CDR3 reads CSVLPRSASQETQYF. The CDR3 DNA sequence: TGCAGCGTTCTCCCCCGTTCTGCCAGCCAAGAGACCCAGTACTTC. The chain employs TRBV29-1 and TRBJ2-5; D gene unclear. Germline CDR1 and CDR2: SQVTM and ANQGSEA. The length of the CDR3 is 15 residues. Trimming left V 5 bases short and J 1 base short, with 17 bases between.

This clonotype was observed many times. The chain couples TRBV28 to TRBJ2-7; no reliable D call. Germline CDR1 is MDHEN and CDR2 is SYDVKM. The CDR3 is made up of 14 amino acids. Trimming shortened V by 7 bases and J by 2 bases, and 15 bases separated the two germline ends. CDR3 residues: CASKRAPGAYEQYF. The CDR3 DNA is TGTGCCAGCAAACGGGCCCCTGGGGCCTACGAGCAGTACTTC.

At least ten counts were recorded for this clonotype. The CDR3 DNA is TGTGCCAGCAGCTTACGGGGGGGGAGCGCAGATACGCAGTATTTT. Translating it yields CASSLRGGSADTQYF. This rearrangement joins TRBV7-9 to TRBJ2-3, with 8 bases aligning to TRBD2. Germline-derived CDR1 and CDR2 are SEHNR and FQNEAQ (reference sequence). The ends lost 2 bases at V and 4 bases at J; junction bases unmatched: 5. This CDR3 contains 15 residues.

This clonotype was seen ten or more times. The gene calls are TRBV23-1 and TRBJ2-2; weak D call: TRBD2 (6 bases). TRBV23-1 is labeled an ORF, and its function is uncertain. V dropped 0 bases and J dropped 6 bases, with 11 bases sitting between them. The CDR3 contains 15 residues. Here the CDR3 reads CASSQSPSESGELFF. CDR3 DNA sequence: TGCGCCAGCAGTCAATCCCCTAGCGAATCCGGGGAGCTGTTTTTT.

This clonotype was seen ten or more times. This sequence joins TRBV28 and TRBJ2-2, with 13 bases that match TRBD2. The length of the CDR3 is 15 residues. Trimming took 6 bases from V and 6 from J; bases not matched to a gene: 4. Germline-derived CDR1 and CDR2 are MDHEN and SYDVKM. The CDR3 nucleotides are TGTGCCAGCAGACGACTAGCGGGAGGACCCGGGGAGCTGTTTTTT. Its translation is CASRRLAGGPGELFF.

In its sample, this clonotype was seen many times. The chain recombines TRBV12-3 or TRBV12-4 with TRBJ1-6; D ambiguous. The V and J ends lost 5 bases and 0 bases respectively, with 14 bases between them. This CDR3 contains 17 residues. The CDR3: CASSPGEASSYNSPLHF. Here the CDR3 DNA reads TGTGCCAGCAGTCCCGGGGAGGCGAGCTCCTATAATTCACCCCTCCACTTT.

In its sample, this clonotype was seen many times. This chain uses TRBV7-2 with TRBJ1-3; the D is unclear. The CDR3 contains 13 residues. V was trimmed by 7 bases and J by 4 bases, leaving 11 bases between them. Germline assignment: CDR1 SGHTA and CDR2 FQGNSA. CDR3 coding DNA: TGTGCCAGCATTTGGGGAGCCGGAAACACCATATATTTT. Its protein product is CASIWGAGNTIYF.

This clonotype was found many times. The rearrangement uses TRBV9 and TRBJ1-5, with unresolved D. The CDR3 contains 13 residues. V lost 5 bases and J 3 bases, leaving 9 bases between the germline ends. Germline lookup yields CDR1 SGDLS and CDR2 YYNGEE. The CDR3 nucleotides read TGTGCCAGCAGTCTGGGAAACAATCAGCCCCAGCATTTT. It codes for CASSLGNNQPQHF.

There are many counts of this clonotype. The rearrangement uses TRBV4-3 and TRBJ2-1; 7 bases are shared with TRBD2. V shed 1 base, J shed 8 bases, and the junction held 5 bases outside the gene matches. Germline V lookup: CDR1 LGHNA, CDR2 YSLEER. CDR3 size: 14 residues. CDR3 residues: CASSQGSGGYEQFF. CDR3 nucleotides: TGCGCCAGCAGCCAAGGATCGGGGGGATATGAGCAGTTCTTC.